These 27 T cell receptor beta chains came from one sample sequenced in a study of CD8+ T cells in alopecia areata. Treatment here: oral pan-JAK inhibitor, 5-10 mg twice daily. From alopecia areata patients, lesional scalp punch biopsies and peripheral blood were collected. Investigators isolated RNA and reverse transcribed it into cDNA to act as the sequencing template. Libraries were prepared by immunoSEQ multiplex PCR; TCRdb keeps only in-frame clonotypes and omits some of them. The sample has about 4,600 clones; around 60% are singletons. Sequencing was performed on skin, taken at week 4, from a patient treated with tofacitinib. Every receptor here comes from a human donor with alopecia areata.

This sequence joins TRBV7-2 and TRBJ2-5; a weak D match, TRBD2 (5 bases). The J call may not be correct, given that the DNA end is closer to TRBJ2-7. This CDR3 contains 12 residues. Germline CDR1 is SGHTA and CDR2 is FQGNSA. The CDR3 coding sequence is TGTGCCAGCAGCTTTGAGGGCCCCGAGCAGTACTTC. It encodes CASSFEGPEQYF.

J is TRBJ1-3 and V is TRBV18; a weak D match, TRBD1 (5 bases). The CDR3 is 16 amino acids. From germline, CDR1 is KGHSH and CDR2 LQKENI. V was pared by 3 bases and J by 0 bases, with 12 bases between. The CDR3 protein is CASSPWGSTSGNTIYF. The CDR3 nucleotides read TGTGCCAGCTCACCTTGGGGCAGCACCTCTGGAAACACCATATATTTT.

This sequence joins TRBV14 and TRBJ2-5; 7 bases agree with TRBD2. The end of the DNA is better explained by TRBJ2-7, so the J call may be wrong. The germline gives CDR1 SGHDN, CDR2 FVKESK. The CDR3 is made up of 13 amino acids. DNA for the CDR3: TGTGCCAGCAGCCAGTGGACTAGTCACGAGCAGTACTTC. It encodes CASSQWTSHEQYF.

V is TRBV19 and J is TRBJ1-5; unclear D gene. The V end lost 1 base, the J end lost 2 bases, and 9 bases lay between the germline ends. Germline lookup yields CDR1 LNHDA and CDR2 SQIVND (reference sequence). CDR3 length: 15 residues. CDR3 nucleotide sequence: TGTGCCAGTAGTATAGCCACGGTAGGCAATCAGCCCCAGCATTTT. It codes for CASSIATVGNQPQHF.

The rearrangement links TRBV5-1 to TRBJ1-1; D gene ambiguous. Trimming removed 5 bases at V and 0 bases at J, with 5 bases between. CDR3 length: 12 residues. Germline CDR1 reads SGHRS; CDR2 reads YFSETQ. DNA for the CDR3: TGCGCCAGCAGGGGAATGAACACTGAAGCTTTCTTT. This encodes CASRGMNTEAFF. Combining the CDR3 with reference TRBV5-1 and TRBJ1-1 gives the whole variable domain KAGVTQTPRYLIKTRGQQVTLSCSPISGHRSVSWYQQTPGQGLQFLFEYFSETQRNKGNFPGRFSGRQFSNSRSEMNVSTLELGDSALYLCASRGMNTEAFFGQGTRLTVV.

This clone showed up just once. This rearrangement joins TRBV30 to TRBJ1-1; 7 positions match TRBD1. Germline loops: CDR1 GTSNPN, CDR2 SVGIG (reference sequence). This CDR3 is 15 amino acids long. V lost 2 bases, J lost 1 base, and 7 bases stayed unmatched. The CDR3 sequence is CAWSFYDRANTEAFF. DNA of the CDR3: TGTGCCTGGAGTTTCTACGACAGGGCGAACACTGAAGCTTTCTTT.

This clone was recorded a few times. V usage is TRBV20-1 and J usage is TRBJ2-7; 9 nucleotides agree with TRBD1. V lost 6 bases to trimming and J lost 13 bases; unmatched junction nucleotides: 10. There are 11 residues in the CDR3. Germline-derived CDR1 and CDR2 are DFQATT and SNEGSKA (reference sequence). The CDR3 nucleotides read TGCAGTGCCGGGACAGGGAACCGTTTTTACTTC. Protein sequence: CSAGTGNRFYF.

DNA for the CDR3: TGTGCCAGCAGCAATGGTAGGCGGGGGCAGTTCTTC. This gives the protein CASSNGRRGQFF. V is TRBV7-2 and J is TRBJ2-1, with D perhaps matching TRBD2 (6 bases). Trimming took off 5 bases at V and 12 bases at J, with 14 bases between the two ends. CDR1 SGHTA and CDR2 FQGNSA come from the germline V gene. This CDR3 has 12 residues.

This chain joins TRBV29-1 and TRBJ2-5; 14 bases match TRBD2. This CDR3 contains 14 residues. V dropped 8 bases and J dropped 4; count of bases not matched to a gene: 6. CDR1 is SQVTM, CDR2 ANQGSEA, per germline. The CDR3 loop is CSQKTSGRGETQYF. CDR3 DNA: TGCAGCCAAAAGACTAGCGGGAGGGGAGAGACCCAGTACTTC.

The chain employs TRBV10-1 and TRBJ2-1; 8 positions agree with TRBD2. CDR3 length: 13 amino acids. J lost 7 bases, V lost 8 bases, and 7 bases had no gene match. Germline CDR1 is WNHNN and CDR2 is SYGVQD (reference sequence). Written as DNA, the CDR3 is TGCGCCAGCCCTTTCGGGAGGGGAAATGAGCAGTTCTTC. Amino acids: CASPFGRGNEQFF.

V and J are TRBV7-2 and TRBJ2-7; the D is unclear. Trimming removed 2 bases from V and 6 bases from J, with 8 bases in between. CDR3 length equals 12 residues. Germline CDR1 SGHTA, CDR2 FQGNSA. The CDR3 DNA sequence: TGTGCCAGCAGCTTATCTAAGGTCGAGCAGTACTTC. It specifies CASSLSKVEQYF.

This chain connects TRBV9 to TRBJ2-7, with TRBD2 matching 10 bases. CDR1 is SGDLS and CDR2 is YYNGEE in the germline V gene. There are 13 residues in the CDR3. The V segment lost 2 bases and the J segment 5 bases; nucleotides outside the gene matches: 1. The CDR3 region has the DNA TGTGCCAGCAGCGTTACTAGCGGGAACGAGCAGTACTTC. Protein sequence: CASSVTSGNEQYF.

This clone was seen a handful of times. The gene calls are TRBV28 and TRBJ2-3, with 7 nucleotides matching TRBD1. Germline CDR1 reads MDHEN; CDR2 reads SYDVKM. V lost 10 bases, J lost 3 bases, and 10 bases stayed unmatched. CDR3 size: 14 residues. The CDR3 region has the DNA TGTGCCACCCAGTTTATACAGGGGACAGATACGCAGTATTTT. It codes for CATQFIQGTDTQYF.

The chain employs TRBV7-2 and TRBJ2-4, with D possibly TRBD2 on 5 matching bases. Trimming shortened V by 4 bases and J by 1 base, and 8 bases separated the two germline ends. The CDR3 length is 14 residues. Germline CDR1 reads SGHTA; CDR2 reads FQGNSA. The CDR3 nucleotides are TGTGCCAGCAGCTGGACTCCGGCCAAAAACATTCAGTACTTC. This codes for CASSWTPAKNIQYF. Drawing the rest from reference TRBV7-2 and TRBJ2-4, the complete variable domain is GAGVSQSPSNKVTEKGKDVELRCDPISGHTALYWYRQSLGQGLEFLIYFQGNSAPDKSGLPSDRFSAERTGGSVSTLTIQRTQQEDSAVYLCASSWTPAKNIQYFGAGTRLSVL.

Written as DNA, the CDR3 is TGTGCCAGCAGCTATAGCGGACAGGACTCCTACGAGCAGTACTTC. It yields the protein CASSYSGQDSYEQYF. This sequence joins TRBV9 and TRBJ2-7, with a tentative D call TRBD1 (7 bases). V dropped 4 bases and J dropped 0 bases, with 14 bases sitting between them. The CDR3 contains 15 residues. Germline assignment: CDR1 SGDLS and CDR2 YYNGEE.

The V and J genes are TRBV5-4 and TRBJ2-1; D is undetermined. CDR1 is SGHNT, CDR2 YYREEE, per germline (reference sequence). V was cut by 4 bases and J by 0 bases, with 17 bases left in between. The CDR3 contains 17 residues. The DNA for the CDR3 is TGTGCCAGCAGCCAAGAGTGGGCCCGCAGCTCCTACAATGAGCAGTTCTTC. This encodes CASSQEWARSSYNEQFF. Full variable domain (remainder filled in from reference TRBV5-4 and TRBJ2-1): ETGVTQSPTHLIKTRGQQVTLRCSSQSGHNTVSWYQQALGQGPQFIFQYYREEENGRGNFPPRFSGLQFPNYSSELNVNALELDDSALYLCASSQEWARSSYNEQFFGPGTRLTVL.

The CDR3 coding sequence is TGTGCCAGTAGTTTGGGGCAGGGGGGGGTAGTATACAATGAGCAGTTCTTC. This encodes CASSLGQGGVVYNEQFF. The genes are TRBV19 and TRBJ2-1; the D gene could be TRBD1 or TRBD2 (7 bases each). This CDR3 contains 17 residues. The V gene's germline CDR1 is LNHDA and CDR2 SQIVND (reference sequence). V gave up 5 bases and J gave up 4 bases, with 21 bases separating them.

The gene calls are TRBV6-5 and TRBJ1-2, with 8 bases identical to TRBD1. CDR3 size: 15 residues. J lost 8 bases, V lost 1 base, and 9 bases had no gene match. Germline V lookup: CDR1 MNHEY, CDR2 SVGAGI. This CDR3 reads CASSYFSRGRGGYTF. In DNA form, the CDR3 reads TGTGCCAGCAGTTACTTCTCCAGGGGGCGCGGCGGCTACACCTTC.

There are a few counts of this clone. The rearrangement links TRBV4-3 to TRBJ2-7; a weak D match, TRBD2 (5 bases). Trimming stripped 4 bases from V and 1 base from J, with 11 bases between. The CDR3 covers 14 residues. CDR1 and CDR2 from the germline V gene are LGHNA and YSLEER. This CDR3 is CASSRETGSYEQYF. CDR3 DNA: TGCGCCAGCAGCCGGGAGACGGGATCCTACGAGCAGTACTTC.

V usage is TRBV15 and J usage is TRBJ2-3; 8 nucleotides match TRBD1. Germline trimming cut 9 bases from V and 2 bases from J; bases unmatched to any gene: 7. The CDR3 is 14 amino acids. In germline, CDR1 is LNHNV, CDR2 YYDKDF (reference sequence). CDR3 in DNA: TGTGCCACGGAACAGGGGGGATTCACAGATACGCAGTATTTT. Translated: CATEQGGFTDTQYF.

This clone was seen just once. The V and J genes are TRBV27 and TRBJ2-5; D is ambiguous. Germline values: CDR1 MNHEY, CDR2 SMNVEV (reference sequence). CDR3 length: 13 amino acids. V was shortened by 5 bases and J by 2 bases, with 9 bases between the two germline ends. CDR3: CASSNSGQETQYF. The CDR3 DNA reads TGTGCCAGCAGTAACTCTGGGCAAGAGACCCAGTACTTC.

The chain couples TRBV5-4 to TRBJ2-7; TRBD1 is a possible D gene (5 bases). The germline gives CDR1 SGHNT, CDR2 YYREEE (reference sequence). This CDR3 spans 13 amino acids. The germline V and J ends were trimmed by 4 bases and 1 base, with 9 bases remaining between them. In DNA form, the CDR3 reads TGTGCCAGCAGCCTGGACACTTCCTACGAGCAGTACTTC. It translates to CASSLDTSYEQYF.

The J gene is TRBJ2-5, the V gene TRBV28, with D tentatively TRBD2 (7 bases). The CDR3 is made up of 16 amino acids. Trimming took off 5 bases at V and 7 bases at J, with 23 bases between the two ends. Germline CDR1 is MDHEN and CDR2 is SYDVKM. Written as DNA, the CDR3 is TGTGCCAGCAGTCTAGGTCGTACGGGGGGCTCTGGGACCCAGTACTTC. Amino acid sequence: CASSLGRTGGSGTQYF.

The chain couples TRBV7-4 to TRBJ1-5; D gene uncertain. The CDR3 has 12 amino acids. The germline CDR1 and CDR2 sequences are SGHVT and SQSDAQ. V was pared by 6 bases and J by 2 bases, with 5 bases between. The CDR3 bases are TGTGCCAGCAGGGTTGGCAATCAGCCCCAGCATTTT. It specifies CASRVGNQPQHF.

This clone was detected only a few times. The chain links TRBV6-5 to TRBJ2-1; D not certain. Trimming stripped 4 bases from V and 9 bases from J, with 16 bases between. This CDR3 has 14 residues. CDR1 MNHEY and CDR2 SVGAGI come from the germline V gene. The CDR3 nucleotides read TGTGCCAGCAGTTTGCGATTTCCTGACACTGAGCAGTTCTTC. Translation gives CASSLRFPDTEQFF.

In its sample, this clone was seen a few times. The V and J genes are TRBV28 and TRBJ2-6, with 10 bases aligning to TRBD1. Germline V CDR1 and CDR2: MDHEN, SYDVKM. The length of the CDR3 is 19 residues. Trimming took 7 bases from V and 0 from J; bases not matched to a gene: 12. The CDR3 DNA sequence: TGTGCCAGCACCCTAGGACAGGGGGGATTTCACTCTGGGGCCAACGTCCTGACTTTC. Translation: CASTLGQGGFHSGANVLTF.

The rearrangement joins TRBV7-8 to TRBJ2-7; 16 nucleotides match TRBD2. V trimming: 3 bases; J trimming: 6 bases; junction bases outside the gene matches: 11. Germline loops: CDR1 SGHVS, CDR2 FQNEAQ. The CDR3 runs to 18 residues. CDR3 nucleotides: TGTGCCAGCAGCTTTGGGACTAGCGGGAGGGCCGGTCTAGGCGAGCAGTACTTC. As protein: CASSFGTSGRAGLGEQYF.